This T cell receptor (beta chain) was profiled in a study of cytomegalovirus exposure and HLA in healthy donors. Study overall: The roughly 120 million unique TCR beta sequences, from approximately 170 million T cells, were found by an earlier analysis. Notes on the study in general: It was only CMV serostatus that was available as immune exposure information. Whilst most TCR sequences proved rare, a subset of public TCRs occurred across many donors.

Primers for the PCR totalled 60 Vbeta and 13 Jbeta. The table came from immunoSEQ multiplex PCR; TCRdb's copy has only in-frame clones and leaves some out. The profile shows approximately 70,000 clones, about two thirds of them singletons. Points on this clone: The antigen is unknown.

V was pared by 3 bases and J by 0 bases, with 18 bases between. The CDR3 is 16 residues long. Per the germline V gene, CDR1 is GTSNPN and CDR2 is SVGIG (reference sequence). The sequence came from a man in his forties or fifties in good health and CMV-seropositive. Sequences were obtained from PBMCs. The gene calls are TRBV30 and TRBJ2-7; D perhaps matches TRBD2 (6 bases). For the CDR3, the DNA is TGTGCCTGGAGGCCTATTGGGGACTTAAGCTCCTACGAGCAGTACTTC. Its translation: CAWRPIGDLSSYEQYF.